This TCR beta chain derives from a study of blood T cell repertoires in COVID-19. In the study overall: COVID-19 samples, acute and convalescent, were from the United States, Italy and Spain. Sources were T cells, B-cell-depleted T cells, or PBMCs; the material itself was cDNA or gDNA.

Assay: immunoSEQ multiplex PCR; the TCRdb copy retains only in-frame clones and omits some. The sample carries 90,000 to 150,000 clones, 85% recorded once. Germline V lookup: CDR1 ENHRY, CDR2 SYGVKD. This CDR3 has 14 residues. V shed 3 bases and J shed 0 bases, with 3 bases lying between them. This receptor was taken from an elderly man with acute or convalescent COVID-19. V gene TRBV10-3 combines with J gene TRBJ2-6; D unclear. The specimen sequenced was peripheral blood. Here the CDR3 reads CAISDSSGANVLTF. CDR3 sequence (DNA): TGTGCCATCAGTGACAGCTCTGGGGCCAACGTCCTGACTTTC.